This T cell receptor (beta chain) came from a study of blood T cell repertoires in COVID-19. On the study more broadly: Sites in the United States, Italy and Spain provided acute and convalescent COVID-19 samples.

Assay: immunoSEQ multiplex PCR; the TCRdb copy retains only in-frame clones and omits some. The sample has about 200,000 clones, 80% to 90% seen once; the top ten hold 10%. The V gene's germline CDR1 is MNHEY and CDR2 SVGAGI. Trimming took 6 bases from V and 3 from J; bases not matched to a gene: 5. This CDR3 has 15 amino acids. The origin of this receptor is a woman older than 75 with acute or convalescent COVID-19. The chain recombines TRBV6-5 with TRBJ1-5; TRBD1 matches 10 bases. The sequencing sample was made of peripheral blood. The CDR3 nucleotides read TGTGCCAGCAGCGGGACAGGGGTCCCCAATCAGCCCCAGCATTTT. Its protein is CASSGTGVPNQPQHF.